This TCR beta chain stems from a study of beta chain features in type 1 diabetes. Study context: Healthy donors, compared against patients, showed similar age, gender and cell yields. Study outcomes and limitations: HLA influence on TCRB rearrangement stayed unresolved here.

One heparinised draw of blood, averaging about 120 mL, came from each donor. Sequencing targeted expressed TCRB transcripts, as all isolated RNA had been reverse transcribed. Only in-frame clones appear in the TCRdb table, and some are missing; sequencing was by immunoSEQ multiplex PCR. The data show around 400,000 clones, around 15% seen once. Of note for this clone: Antigen unknown.

The source of this sequence is a woman between 18 and 30 years old in good health. The sequencing sample was made of naive CD4+ T cells from blood.

CDR3: CACPCGPGDYEQYF. In nucleotides, the CDR3 is TGTGCCTGTCCTTGTGGGCCGGGGGACTACGAGCAGTACTTC. The J gene is TRBJ2-7, the V gene TRBV30, with D possibly matching TRBD2 (6 bases). V was cut by 6 bases and J by 3 bases, with 18 bases left in between. The CDR3 spans 14 residues. Germline values: CDR1 GTSNPN, CDR2 SVGIG (reference sequence).